The next 10 T cell receptor beta chains were all read from a single sample in a study of T cell responses to AZD1222 COVID-19 vaccine. Measured with immunoSEQ multiplex PCR; TCRdb has only the in-frame clones, and not every one. The sample carries roughly 150,000 clones, approximately 88% recorded once. Sequences were derived from peripheral blood, sampled on day 0 of AZD1222 vaccination. Receptor source: an adult in good health.

The chain recombines TRBV7-9 with TRBJ2-1; unclear D gene. The V and J ends lost 11 bases and 5 bases respectively, with 13 bases between them. This CDR3 comprises 12 residues. Germline V lookup: CDR1 SEHNR, CDR2 FQNEAQ (reference sequence). CDR3 DNA sequence: TGTGCCGCGGCCTGGGCGGACAATGAGCAGTTCTTC. Protein product: CAAAWADNEQFF.

The rearrangement links TRBV9 to TRBJ1-5; TRBD1 is a possible D gene (5 bases). The CDR3 is made up of 15 amino acids. In germline, CDR1 is SGDLS, CDR2 YYNGEE. The V gene lost 3 bases and the J gene lost 7 bases, with 17 bases spanning the gap. CDR3 loop: CASSAEGFRSQPQHF. The CDR3 coding sequence is TGTGCCAGCAGCGCCGAGGGGTTCCGGTCCCAGCCCCAGCATTTT.

V usage is TRBV5-1 and J usage is TRBJ2-2; D may correspond to TRBD1 or TRBD2 (5 bases each). V gave up 6 bases and J gave up 6 bases, with 21 bases separating them. This CDR3 has 16 residues. Germline assignment: CDR1 SGHRS and CDR2 YFSETQ. In DNA form, the CDR3 reads TGCGCCAGCACCCCGCCGGGGCAGACTCTCGCCGGGGAGCTGTTTTTT. It yields the protein CASTPPGQTLAGELFF.

The chain joins TRBV4-2 to TRBJ2-3, with D uncertain. This CDR3 has 13 residues. CDR1 is LGHNA and CDR2 is YNFKEQ in the germline V gene. Between the trimmed V and J ends, which lost 6 bases and 2 bases, there was a span of 9 bases. CDR3 sequence: CASSLVLTDTQYF. The CDR3 bases are TGTGCCAGCAGTCTGGTTCTCACAGATACGCAGTATTTT.

This chain connects TRBV11-3 to TRBJ2-7; D call uncertain. The V and J ends lost 5 bases and 3 bases respectively, with 5 bases between them. The CDR3 contains 11 residues. CDR1 and CDR2 from the germline V gene are SGHNT and YENEEA. For the CDR3, the DNA is TGTGCCAGCAGCGTTAACTACGAGCAGTACTTC. Its protein product is CASSVNYEQYF. The full variable domain, rest sourced from reference TRBV11-3 and TRBJ2-7, is EAGVVQSPRYKIIEKKQPVAFWCNPISGHNTLYWYLQNLGQGPELLIRYENEEAVDDSQLPKDRFSAERLKGVDSTLKIQPAELGDSAVYLCASSVNYEQYFGPGTRLTVT.

The chain carries TRBV29-1 and TRBJ1-4; unclear D gene. The V gene's germline CDR1 is SQVTM and CDR2 ANQGSEA. V was clipped by 4 bases and J by 8 bases, with 14 bases between them. The length of the CDR3 is 13 residues. The CDR3 region is CSVGPTGLEKLFF. The DNA for the CDR3 is TGCAGCGTTGGCCCCACCGGGTTAGAAAAACTGTTTTTT.

The chain combines TRBV5-1 with TRBJ2-7, with 11 positions matching TRBD2. The V segment lost 3 bases and the J segment 3 bases; nucleotides outside the gene matches: 5. CDR3 length equals 15 residues. Germline V gives CDR1 SGHRS, CDR2 YFSETQ. CDR3 sequence: CASSYTSGGYYEQYF. In nucleotides, the CDR3 is TGCGCCAGCAGCTACACTAGCGGGGGTTACTACGAGCAGTACTTC.

The chain has TRBV30 and TRBJ2-7; 7 positions agree with TRBD1. V shed 2 bases, J shed 5 bases, and the junction held 3 bases outside the gene matches. The CDR3 has 12 residues. Germline CDR1 and CDR2: GTSNPN and SVGIG (reference sequence). The CDR3 reads CAWSTTGNEQYF. The CDR3 DNA is TGTGCCTGGAGTACGACAGGGAACGAGCAGTACTTC.

The chain uses TRBV25-1 and TRBJ2-2; D is perhaps TRBD2 (5 bases). There are 13 residues in the CDR3. Per the germline V gene, CDR1 is MGHDK and CDR2 is SYGVNS. V gave up 3 bases and J gave up 6 bases, with 8 bases separating them. DNA of the CDR3: TGTGCCAGCAGTGAGAGGGCGGCCGGGGAGCTGTTTTTT. It yields the protein CASSERAAGELFF.

This clone was seen a single time. V gene TRBV5-1 combines with J gene TRBJ2-1; 11 bases align to TRBD2. Germline V gene data show CDR1 as SGHRS and CDR2 as YFSETQ. The CDR3 consists of 15 residues. V dropped 0 bases and J dropped 7; count of bases not matched to a gene: 3. The CDR3 DNA is TGCGCCAGCAGCTTGGTAGCGGGAGGGCCAAATGAGCAGTTCTTC. Its translation is CASSLVAGGPNEQFF.